These 28 T cell receptor beta chains were sequenced from one sample in a study of shared clonotypes between healthy human individuals. Sequencing used immunoSEQ multiplex PCR; TCRdb keeps in-frame clones, though not all of them. Among over 2 million clones, around 90% were seen once, and the ten largest hold more than 0.35%. Sequencing was performed on naive CD4+ T cells from PBMCs. Noted subset: CD45RA+ positively selected. The receptors stem from a man younger than 30 in good health. Some clones in this sample may be carry-over from other donors' samples.

The J gene is TRBJ2-3, the V gene TRBV18; a possible D gene is TRBD1 (6 bases). CDR3 length: 14 residues. V gave up 6 bases and J gave up 5 bases, with 15 bases separating them. CDR1 and CDR2 from the germline V gene are KGHSH and LQKENI. The CDR3 sequence: CASSRTDGGDTQYF. In nucleotides, the CDR3 is TGTGCCAGCTCCCGGACAGATGGAGGAGATACGCAGTATTTT.

The rearrangement links TRBV18 to TRBJ1-4, with D perhaps TRBD1 (6 bases). Trimming took 2 bases from V and 13 from J, leaving 17 bases between them. Germline-derived CDR1 and CDR2 are KGHSH and LQKENI. CDR3 length: 14 amino acids. The CDR3 sequence is CASSPAIAGGVLFF. The CDR3 coding sequence is TGTGCCAGCTCACCAGCTATTGCGGGGGGCGTACTGTTTTTT.

The chain combines TRBV6-5 with TRBJ2-3, with D possibly matching TRBD2 (6 bases). CDR3 length: 13 residues. Trimming removed 8 bases at V and 0 bases at J, with 9 bases between. Germline lookup yields CDR1 MNHEY and CDR2 SVGAGI. CDR3 loop: CASVSGSTDTQYF. The CDR3 nucleotides read TGTGCCAGCGTTAGCGGTAGCACAGATACGCAGTATTTT.

The chain joins TRBV9 to TRBJ1-1; no reliable D call. The V and J ends lost 3 bases and 6 bases respectively, with 21 bases between them. Germline V CDR1 and CDR2: SGDLS, YYNGEE. CDR3 size: 16 residues. The CDR3, as DNA: TGTGCCAGCAGCGAGGGAGGTGGAGGCTTAAAGCCTGAAGCTTTCTTT. It yields the protein CASSEGGGGLKPEAFF. Full variable domain (missing parts from reference TRBV9 and TRBJ1-1): DSGVTQTPKHLITATGQRVTLRCSPRSGDLSVYWYQQSLDQGLQFLIQYYNGEERAKGNILERFSAQQFPDLHSELNLSSLELGDSALYFCASSEGGGGLKPEAFFGQGTRLTVV.

The V and J genes are TRBV5-1 and TRBJ1-1, with D hard to call. The length of the CDR3 is 15 residues. Germline lookup yields CDR1 SGHRS and CDR2 YFSETQ. V lost 3 bases to trimming and J lost 4 bases, with 16 bases between them. CDR3 loop: CASSSQAEGGTEAFF. The CDR3 DNA sequence: TGCGCCAGCAGCTCCCAGGCGGAGGGTGGCACTGAAGCTTTCTTT. Supplemented by reference TRBV5-1 and TRBJ1-1, the full variable domain reads KAGVTQTPRYLIKTRGQQVTLSCSPISGHRSVSWYQQTPGQGLQFLFEYFSETQRNKGNFPGRFSGRQFSNSRSEMNVSTLELGDSALYLCASSSQAEGGTEAFFGQGTRLTVV.

The gene calls are TRBV18 and TRBJ1-2; perhaps TRBD1 as D (6 bases). CDR3 length: 14 residues. Germline V gene data show CDR1 as KGHSH and CDR2 as LQKENI. V lost 3 bases to trimming and J lost 7 bases, with 15 bases between them. CDR3 nucleotides: TGTGCCAGCTCACCCGTAGGGGGTATGACTGGCTACACCTTC. Translated, it gives CASSPVGGMTGYTF.

The V and J genes are TRBV6-5 and TRBJ2-2, with D possibly being TRBD2 (5 bases). The CDR3 loop spans 13 amino acids. V lost 7 bases, J lost 6 bases, and 12 bases lay in between. CDR1 and CDR2 from the germline V gene are MNHEY and SVGAGI. DNA for the CDR3: TGTGCCAGCAAGCTAGCCGTAGCCGGGGAGCTGTTTTTT. Its protein is CASKLAVAGELFF.

The rearrangement uses TRBV15 and TRBJ1-1; D possibly corresponds to TRBD1 (5 bases). The CDR3 is made up of 14 amino acids. Trimming took off 9 bases at V and 4 bases at J, with 18 bases between the two ends. Germline lookup yields CDR1 LNHNV and CDR2 YYDKDF (reference sequence). The CDR3 loop reads CATQLGLGLTEAFF. The CDR3 DNA sequence: TGTGCCACTCAACTAGGGTTGGGACTCACTGAAGCTTTCTTT.

The chain couples TRBV5-6 to TRBJ1-5, with 9 nucleotides matching TRBD1. The CDR3 is 15 residues long. V lost 4 bases and J lost 7; bases outside the gene matches: 9. Germline CDR1 reads SGHDT; CDR2 reads YYEEEE. CDR3 loop: CASSDRDRDSQPQHF. In nucleotides, the CDR3 is TGTGCCAGCAGCGACCGGGACAGGGACTCCCAGCCCCAGCATTTT. The variable domain in full, with the rest retrieved from reference TRBV5-6 and TRBJ1-5, is DAGVTQSPTHLIKTRGQQVTLRCSPKSGHDTVSWYQQALGQGPQFIFQYYEEEERQRGNFPDRFSGHQFPNYSSELNVNALLLGDSALYLCASSDRDRDSQPQHFGDGTRLSIL.

The genes are TRBV19 and TRBJ2-7; D possibly corresponds to TRBD1 (6 bases). V was trimmed by 6 bases and J by 1 base, leaving 10 bases between them. This CDR3 has 13 amino acids. Germline V CDR1 and CDR2: LNHDA, SQIVND (reference sequence). The chain's CDR3 is CASSRDKSYEQYF. The CDR3 bases are TGTGCCAGTAGCCGGGACAAGTCCTACGAGCAGTACTTC.

The chain recombines TRBV5-1 with TRBJ2-5; D call uncertain. The CDR3 sequence is 15 residues long. Germline lookup yields CDR1 SGHRS and CDR2 YFSETQ. Trimming took off 1 base at V and 1 base at J, with 11 bases between the two ends. DNA of the CDR3: TGCGCCAGCAGCTTGTCCTCAGCGCCCCAAGAGACCCAGTACTTC. Its protein is CASSLSSAPQETQYF.

This clone occurred once. The chain has TRBV4-3 and TRBJ2-7; D ambiguous. Germline lookup yields CDR1 LGHNA and CDR2 YSLEER. The length of the CDR3 is 15 residues. V shed 1 base and J shed 3 bases, with 13 bases lying between them. The CDR3 reads CASSQGAALNYEQYF. The CDR3 DNA reads as TGCGCCAGCAGCCAAGGGGCGGCCTTAAACTACGAGCAGTACTTC.

The chain joins TRBV30 to TRBJ2-1, with D unresolved. Trimming removed 4 bases from V and 2 bases from J, with 18 bases in between. Germline values: CDR1 GTSNPN, CDR2 SVGIG (reference sequence). This CDR3 contains 16 residues. CDR3 protein: CAWTPHPRSPYNEQFF. CDR3 nucleotides: TGTGCCTGGACTCCCCACCCGCGTTCCCCCTACAATGAGCAGTTCTTC.

V is TRBV19 and J is TRBJ1-5; TRBD1 might be the D (6 bases). V was trimmed by 6 bases and J by 7 bases, leaving 22 bases between them. The germline V gene has CDR1 LNHDA and CDR2 SQIVND (reference sequence). The CDR3 sequence is 16 residues long. CDR3 coding DNA: TGTGCCAGTAGGTTGGATGGGGCAGGGGATGGACAGCCCCAGCATTTT. This sequence encodes CASRLDGAGDGQPQHF.

This clone was seen more than once but under ten times. The chain recombines TRBV7-9 with TRBJ1-5, with D uncertain. This CDR3 comprises 15 residues. Trimming cost V 1 base and J 3 bases, with 10 bases left between them. Germline CDR1 is SEHNR and CDR2 is FQNEAQ (reference sequence). The CDR3 region has the DNA TGTGCCAGCAGCTTAGGCCAGTCTTACAATCAGCCCCAGCATTTT. Translated: CASSLGQSYNQPQHF.

This clone was recorded only once. The genes are TRBV11-2 and TRBJ2-7; D is unclear. Germline V gene lookup returns CDR1 SGHAT and CDR2 FQNNGV. Trimming cost V 5 bases and J 6 bases, with 17 bases left between them. This CDR3 spans 14 amino acids. DNA of the CDR3: TGTGCCAGCAGCCCTCGGACGGGCGTACGCGAGCAGTACTTC. It encodes CASSPRTGVREQYF.

This sequence joins TRBV5-4 and TRBJ1-3; D is perhaps TRBD1 (5 bases). The germline V gene encodes CDR1 SGHNT and CDR2 YYREEE (reference sequence). The CDR3 sequence is 15 residues long. The V end was cut by 3 bases, the J end by 0 bases, with 10 bases between. This CDR3 reads CASSSGTASGNTIYF. CDR3 bases: TGTGCCAGCAGCTCCGGGACGGCCTCTGGAAACACCATATATTTT.

The chain has TRBV7-7 and TRBJ2-1, with 13 bases identical to TRBD2. The germline V gene encodes CDR1 SSHAT and CDR2 FNYEAQ (reference sequence). J was trimmed by 4 bases and V by 5 bases; bases with no gene match: 2. The CDR3 spans 15 residues. The CDR3 region is CASSILAGGYNEQFF. For the CDR3, the DNA is TGTGCCAGCAGCATACTAGCGGGAGGGTACAATGAGCAGTTCTTC.

The chain couples TRBV28 to TRBJ1-2; D unresolved. The CDR3 runs to 14 residues. V was trimmed by 3 bases and J by 4 bases, leaving 12 bases between them. Germline CDR1 is MDHEN and CDR2 is SYDVKM. The DNA of the CDR3 is TGTGCCAGCAGTTTGGGCGGAATCTCCTATGGCTACACCTTC. This sequence encodes CASSLGGISYGYTF.

This chain uses TRBV5-1 with TRBJ2-2, with TRBD1 matching over 10 bases. V was clipped by 4 bases and J by 0 bases; unmatched bases: 9. This CDR3 has 18 residues. CDR1 and CDR2 from the germline V gene are SGHRS and YFSETQ. CDR3 bases: TGCGCCAGCAGCCCGCCGGGACAGGGGCTCTCGAACACCGGGGAGCTGTTTTTT. This codes for CASSPPGQGLSNTGELFF.

The chain couples TRBV6-6 to TRBJ2-7, with 8 bases matching TRBD2. Germline lookup yields CDR1 MNHNY and CDR2 SVGAGI (reference sequence). The CDR3 has 13 residues. After removal of 8 bases from V and 1 base from J, the junction contained 4 bases not matched to a gene. The CDR3, as DNA: TGTGCCAGCTCCCGACTAGCGTCCTACGAGCAGTACTTC. Residues: CASSRLASYEQYF.

This chain connects TRBV7-8 to TRBJ2-7; 7 bases match TRBD1. Germline CDR1 is SGHVS and CDR2 is FQNEAQ. CDR3 size: 15 residues. The ends lost 3 bases at V and 4 bases at J; junction bases unmatched: 9. The CDR3 DNA sequence: TGTGCCAGCAGCTTCCACGGACAGGACGTATACGAGCAGTACTTC. Translation gives CASSFHGQDVYEQYF.

This clone occurred once. In nucleotides, the CDR3 is TGTGCCAGCAGTTGTGACTACGAGCAGTACTTC. Its translation is CASSCDYEQYF. V gene TRBV27 combines with J gene TRBJ2-7; no firm D call. Between the trimmed V and J ends, which lost 4 bases and 3 bases, there was a span of 4 bases. This CDR3 has 11 residues. Germline values: CDR1 MNHEY, CDR2 SMNVEV (reference sequence).

This chain joins TRBV2 and TRBJ1-5; TRBD1 is a possible D gene (6 bases). CDR3 length: 15 amino acids. Per the germline V gene, CDR1 is SNHLY and CDR2 is FYNNEI. Trimming stripped 2 bases from V and 7 bases from J, with 15 bases between. As DNA, the CDR3 is TGTGCCAGCAGTGAAAGCTCGGGCAGGGGACAGCCCCAGCATTTT. This codes for CASSESSGRGQPQHF.

Notes on this clone: This specimen includes other DNA sequences encoding the same CDR3. This chain links TRBV7-3 with TRBJ2-7; the D gene could be TRBD1 or TRBD2 (5 bases each). The CDR3 is made up of 15 amino acids. Germline V CDR1 and CDR2: SGHTA, FQGTGA. V was pared by 2 bases and J by 1 base, with 12 bases between. CDR3 sequence reads: CASSLDPGPSYEQYF. The CDR3 region has the DNA TGTGCCAGCAGCTTAGACCCGGGGCCTTCCTACGAGCAGTACTTC.

This clone has just one count. The CDR3: CASSFTASGNTIYF. The CDR3, as DNA: TGTGCCAGCAGTTTCACGGCGTCTGGAAACACCATATATTTT. The J gene is TRBJ1-3, the V gene TRBV27; unclear D gene. This CDR3 contains 14 residues. Between the trimmed V and J ends, which lost 3 bases and 1 base, there was a span of 7 bases. Germline lookup yields CDR1 MNHEY and CDR2 SMNVEV (reference sequence).

The CDR3 is CASSFALAGVVGELFF. The DNA of the CDR3 is TGTGCCAGCAGCTTTGCCCTAGCGGGAGTTGTCGGGGAGCTGTTTTTT. This chain connects TRBV5-4 to TRBJ2-2, with 10 bases that match TRBD2. V dropped 2 bases and J dropped 7; count of bases not matched to a gene: 8. This CDR3 comprises 16 residues. From germline, CDR1 is SGHNT and CDR2 YYREEE (reference sequence).

The chain employs TRBV15 and TRBJ2-3; 11 bases match TRBD2. Germline V gene lookup returns CDR1 LNHNV and CDR2 YYDKDF (reference sequence). CDR3 size: 16 residues. Trimming removed 3 bases from V and 2 bases from J; junction bases left unmatched: 4. The CDR3 reads CATSRGLADYTDTQYF. The CDR3 coding sequence is TGTGCCACCAGCAGGGGACTAGCGGACTACACAGATACGCAGTATTTT.